This is a list of T cell receptor beta chains from one sample in a study of T cell responses to AZD1222 COVID-19 vaccine. Sequenced by immunoSEQ multiplex PCR; TCRdb stores in-frame clones only, minus some. The table shows more than 85,000 clones, with about 89% occurring only once. The sequencing here drew on peripheral blood, taken on day 0 of AZD1222 vaccination. The source is an adult in good health. Each CDR3 is given with its conserved first and last residue. Each record gives: J gene, D gene, V gene, CDR3 protein, CDR3 DNA. D genes are given only for firm matches.

TRBJ2-7 | . | TRBV6-5 | CASSVEVVSYEQYF | TGTGCCAGCAGCGTGGAGGTCGTTTCCTACGAGCAGTACTTC
TRBJ1-2 | . | TRBV27 | CASSLWGGNYGYTF | TGTGCCAGCAGTTTATGGGGGGGCAACTATGGCTACACCTTC
TRBJ1-6 | . | TRBV5-1 | CASSLSQGGNSPLHF | TGCGCCAGCAGCTTGAGTCAGGGCGGTAATTCACCCCTCCACTTT
TRBJ2-5 | TRBD2 | TRBV30 | CAWSVGLVSETQYF | TGTGCCTGGAGTGTGGGACTAGTGTCGGAGACCCAGTACTTC
TRBJ1-4 | . | TRBV14 | CASRRSTNEKLFF | TGTGCCAGCAGGAGGAGCACTAATGAAAAACTGTTTTTT
TRBJ1-5 | . | TRBV4-1 | CASSQAPGRDDQPQHF | TGCGCCAGCAGCCAAGCTCCCGGTCGGGACGATCAGCCCCAGCATTTT
TRBJ1-1 | TRBD1 | TRBV19 | CASSVQGSTEAFF | TGTGCCAGTAGTGTACAGGGGAGCACTGAAGCTTTCTTT
TRBJ1-1 | . | TRBV18 | CASSSRQEGSEAFF | TGTGCCAGCTCATCACGACAGGAGGGGAGTGAAGCTTTCTTT
TRBJ2-3 | . | TRBV27 | CASKGTQYF | TGTGCCAGCAAAGGGACGCAGTATTTT
TRBJ2-1 | . | TRBV15 | CATSRDRGYNEQFF | TGTGCCACCAGCAGAGACCGGGGTTACAATGAGCAGTTCTTC
TRBJ1-2 | . | TRBV2 | CTSRQDGYGYTF | TGTACTTCCCGCCAAGACGGCTATGGCTACACCTTC
TRBJ1-2 | . | TRBV11-2 | CASSLVWTVYGYTF | TGTGCCAGCAGCTTAGTCTGGACGGTCTATGGCTACACCTTC
TRBJ1-1 | . | TRBV19 | CASRQEREAFF | TGTGCCAGTAGACAAGAGAGAGAAGCTTTCTTT
TRBJ2-3 | TRBD1 | TRBV29-1 | CSVEGTGGDTQYF | TGCAGCGTTGAAGGGACAGGGGGAGATACGCAGTATTTT
TRBJ2-7 | TRBD2 | TRBV30 | CAWSESQVSGNLKQYF | TGTGCCTGGAGTGAAAGCCAAGTTAGCGGGAACCTCAAGCAGTACTTC
TRBJ2-7 | . | TRBV14 | CASSQDRLSYEQYF | TGTGCCAGCAGCCAAGATAGGCTTTCCTACGAGCAGTACTTC
TRBJ2-7 | . | TRBV6-4 | CASRDGGGPYEQYF | TGTGCCAGCAGGGACGGAGGGGGGCCCTACGAGCAGTACTTC
TRBJ1-1 | TRBD1 | TRBV10-3 | CAIRTGTGTEAFF | TGTGCCATCAGGACGGGGACAGGCACTGAAGCTTTCTTT
TRBJ1-2 | TRBD1 | TRBV2 | CASQGQGGPEQSYNYGYTF | TGTGCCAGCCAGGGACAGGGGGGACCCGAACAATCTTATAACTATGGCTACACCTTC
TRBJ1-1 | . | TRBV19 | CASSIDQGSTEAFF | TGTGCCAGTAGTATAGATCAGGGCTCGACTGAAGCTTTCTTT
TRBJ1-2 | . | TRBV6-6 | CASSFQYGYTF | TGTGCCAGCAGTTTTCAATATGGCTACACCTTC
TRBJ1-1 | . | TRBV5-1 | CASSLVGPGSTEAFF | TGCGCCAGCAGCTTGGTAGGTCCAGGGTCCACTGAAGCTTTCTTT
TRBJ2-7 | TRBD1 | TRBV4-2 | CASSRARGTGAYEQYF | TGTGCCAGCAGCCGGGCCAGGGGGACAGGAGCCTACGAGCAGTACTTC
TRBJ1-4 | . | TRBV11-2 | CASRTGSEKLFF | TGTGCCAGCAGAACGGGGTCGGAAAAACTGTTTTTT
TRBJ2-3 | TRBD2 | TRBV3-1/TRBV3-2 | CASSQLRQTSVGTDTQYF | TGTGCCAGCAGCCAGCTGAGACAGACTAGCGTCGGCACAGATACGCAGTATTTT